This paragraph reports one T cell receptor (beta chain). Its target is unknown. Vbeta (60) and Jbeta (13) primers were used in the PCR. Original methodology: There were 80 million to 95 million unique TCR beta chains by a later count, and approximately 10 million of them were shared. Generated by immunoSEQ multiplex PCR, the TCRdb table keeps only in-frame clones and is missing some. The V and J calls and clone size are taken from that table; D and trimming were inferred from the DNA. The sample table includes some 140,000 clones. This sample stems from a study of cytomegalovirus exposure and HLA in healthy donors. General observations from the study: Researchers reported from a later analysis that most CMV-associated TCR beta chains appeared HLA-restricted.

Per germline, CDR1 SGHTA and CDR2 FQGNSA. There are 17 residues in the CDR3. V gave up 0 bases and J gave up 5 bases; unmatched junction bases: 11. The chain links TRBV7-2 to TRBJ2-5; 8 bases fit TRBD2. The source of this sequence is a woman in her thirties or forties in good health and CMV-seronegative. The sample was PBMCs. The CDR3 DNA reads as TGTGCCAGCAGCTTAGCGGTTCTTCGGGGGGGTGGTGAGACCCAGTACTTC. The encoded protein is CASSLAVLRGGGETQYF.